This T cell receptor beta chain is drawn from a study of T cells in Graves' hyperthyroidism and ophthalmopathy. This clonotype occurred many times. What it recognizes is unknown. The CDR3 loop spans 13 amino acids. Trimming left V 3 bases short and J 0 bases short, with 3 bases between. Germline assignment: CDR1 MDHEN and CDR2 SYDVKM. Study-wide results and caveats: Ophthalmopathy could be told apart from stable hyperthyroidism with a 13 V-J model.

TCR beta CDR3 regions were amplified from RNA. With the HTBI primer set, the TCR CDR3 went through a first round of RT-PCR. TCRdb reprocessed the multiplex PCR reads with MiXCR, giving one entry per CDR3 protein. The sample contains 550,000 to 650,000 distinct CDR3 sequences, about 14% of which appear only once. Each patient was aged 18 to 65 and had newly diagnosed hyperthyroidism of under 2 months' duration. The clonotype originates from a woman aged 25 to 39 with Graves' hyperthyroidism that later progressed to Graves' ophthalmopathy. What was sequenced was blood. This chain connects TRBV28 to TRBJ1-3; D unresolved. The CDR3 DNA reads as TGTGCCAGCAGTTTGGCCTCTGGAAACACCATATATTTT. It yields the protein CASSLASGNTIYF. Supplemented by reference TRBV28 and TRBJ1-3, the full variable domain reads DVKVTQSSRYLVKRTGEKVFLECVQDMDHENMFWYRQDPGLGLRLIYFSYDVKMKEKGDIPEGYSVSREKKERFSLILESASTNQTSMYLCASSLASGNTIYFGEGSWLTVV.